One sample yielded the 27 T cell receptor beta chains listed below, sequenced in a study of OX40 agonist ivuxolimab in advanced cancers. The table came from immunoSEQ multiplex PCR; TCRdb's copy has only in-frame clones and leaves some out. The sample has 60,000 or so clones; about nine tenths are singletons. This material consisted of CD4+ or CD8+ T cells sorted from blood, taken in a trial of the OX40 agonist ivuxolimab. The receptor source for this set is an adult with an advanced solid tumor such as melanoma, head and neck, liver or kidney cancer.

This chain links TRBV7-9 with TRBJ2-7; 9 bases are a match to TRBD2. The CDR3 sequence is 15 residues long. With V trimmed by 5 bases and J by 3 bases, 8 bases remained unmatched. CDR1 and CDR2 (germline): SEHNR, FQNEAQ (reference sequence). Written as DNA, the CDR3 is TGTGCCAGCAGCCCTAGATCTAGCGGGGTCTACGAGCAGTACTTC. The encoded protein is CASSPRSSGVYEQYF.

The chain combines TRBV6-1 with TRBJ1-5; D is ambiguous. Germline loops: CDR1 MNHNS, CDR2 SASEGT. The V end lost 2 bases, the J end lost 4 bases, and 15 bases lay between the germline ends. CDR3 length: 16 amino acids. CDR3 nucleotides: TGTGCCAGCAGTGAATTTAGACCCCGAGGAAATCAGCCCCAGCATTTT. The encoded protein is CASSEFRPRGNQPQHF.

The chain has TRBV2 and TRBJ1-4, with TRBD1 matching 10 bases. This CDR3 is built from 15 residues. Unmatched junction bases numbered 9, after V lost 6 bases and J lost 8 bases. Germline CDR1 is SNHLY and CDR2 is FYNNEI. CDR3 region: CASSPTGGLGEKLFF. The CDR3, as DNA: TGTGCCAGCAGCCCGACAGGGGGCTTAGGGGAAAAACTGTTTTTT.

V gene TRBV28 combines with J gene TRBJ2-7, with 14 bases that match TRBD2. Germline V CDR1 and CDR2: MDHEN, SYDVKM. V lost 1 base, J lost 2 bases, and 10 bases stayed unmatched. CDR3 length: 19 residues. CDR3 region: CASSLSGTSGSRPPYEQYF. The CDR3 DNA follows: TGTGCCAGCAGTTTATCAGGGACTAGCGGGAGCCGTCCCCCCTACGAGCAGTACTTC.

CDR3 sequence: CASSYSRGQANEKLFF. The CDR3 DNA reads TGTGCCAGCAGTTACTCGAGGGGACAAGCTAATGAAAAACTGTTTTTT. This rearrangement joins TRBV6-5 to TRBJ1-4; perhaps TRBD1 as D (6 bases). The V and J ends lost 0 bases and 3 bases respectively, with 11 bases between them. The CDR3 runs to 16 residues. Germline CDR1 is MNHEY and CDR2 is SVGAGI.

The rearrangement joins TRBV27 to TRBJ2-7, with 16 bases identical to TRBD2. The V gene end was trimmed by 4 bases and the J gene end by 4 bases; junction bases not matched to a gene: 4. The CDR3 consists of 16 residues. Germline V gene data show CDR1 as MNHEY and CDR2 as SMNVEV (reference sequence). The CDR3 DNA follows: TGTGCCAGCAGTTCGGGACTAGCGGGAGGGCTTTACGAGCAGTACTTC. Encoded protein: CASSSGLAGGLYEQYF.

V is TRBV6-5 and J is TRBJ1-1; weak D call: TRBD1 (5 bases). This CDR3 has 13 residues. Trimming pared 2 bases from V and 5 bases from J, leaving 9 bases between. Looked up from germline, CDR1 is MNHEY and CDR2 is SVGAGI. As DNA, the CDR3 is TGTGCCAGCAGTTACGGGGCGCTAACTGAAGCTTTCTTT. Its protein product is CASSYGALTEAFF.

Here the CDR3 reads CASNGGRAYNEQFF. Written as DNA, the CDR3 is TGTGCCAGCAATGGGGGACGGGCCTACAATGAGCAGTTCTTC. This chain links TRBV28 with TRBJ2-1, with D possibly called TRBD1 or TRBD2 (5 bases each). CDR3 length: 14 residues. V was cut by 7 bases and J by 2 bases, with 12 bases left in between. In germline, CDR1 is MDHEN, CDR2 SYDVKM.

The chain is built from TRBV2 and TRBJ2-2, with D possibly matching TRBD1 (6 bases). Germline V gene sequence: CDR1 SNHLY, CDR2 FYNNEI. V was clipped by 7 bases and J by 7 bases, with 19 bases between them. The CDR3 loop spans 15 amino acids. As DNA, the CDR3 is TGTGCCAGCATAGTAGGCAGGGGCTGGAGCGGGGAGCTGTTTTTT. Translation gives CASIVGRGWSGELFF.

The chain links TRBV18 to TRBJ2-1; possible D gene TRBD1, 6 bases. V was pared by 2 bases and J by 6 bases, with 14 bases between. This CDR3 has 15 amino acids. Germline CDR1 and CDR2: KGHSH and LQKENI. CDR3 region: CASSPGVVRGNEQFF. The CDR3 nucleotides read TGTGCCAGCTCACCAGGGGTCGTCAGGGGCAATGAGCAGTTCTTC.

The chain couples TRBV7-3 to TRBJ2-6; 12 nucleotides agree with TRBD1. V lost 3 bases and J lost 4; bases outside the gene matches: 4. The CDR3 spans 17 residues. The germline gives CDR1 SGHTA, CDR2 FQGTGA. CDR3 loop: CASSLGQGAPGANVLTF. Written as DNA, the CDR3 is TGTGCCAGCAGCTTGGGACAGGGGGCGCCCGGGGCCAACGTCCTGACTTTC.

The DNA of the CDR3 is TGTGCCAGCTCATCTGGGAACCCGACCGGGGAGCTGTTTTTT. Translation: CASSSGNPTGELFF. The rearrangement uses TRBV18 and TRBJ2-2; D gene ambiguous. The V gene lost 5 bases and the J gene lost 5 bases, with 12 bases spanning the gap. The CDR3 covers 14 residues. The germline V gene encodes CDR1 KGHSH and CDR2 LQKENI.

This clone is medium-sized. The chain is built from TRBV29-1 and TRBJ2-7, with D possibly being TRBD1 (5 bases). Trimming cost V 4 bases and J 6 bases, with 10 bases left between them. CDR1 is SQVTM and CDR2 is ANQGSEA in the germline V gene. This CDR3 has 11 amino acids. CDR3 protein: CSVGGRAEQYF. DNA for the CDR3: TGCAGCGTTGGGGGCAGGGCCGAGCAGTACTTC.

This rearrangement joins TRBV5-1 to TRBJ1-2, with unresolved D. The germline CDR1 and CDR2 sequences are SGHRS and YFSETQ. The V and J ends lost 5 bases and 8 bases respectively, with 22 bases between them. The CDR3 runs 15 residues. The CDR3 bases are TGCGCCAGCAGTTCTCCTTCTCCCGAGGGTGGGGGCTACACCTTC. This encodes CASSSPSPEGGGYTF.

The rearrangement uses TRBV27 and TRBJ2-5; 10 bases map to TRBD2. The J call may be faulty, since TRBJ2-7 better matches the DNA end. The V gene's germline CDR1 is MNHEY and CDR2 SMNVEV (reference sequence). This CDR3 spans 16 amino acids. CDR3 loop: CASSLVRAGGFYEQYF. The CDR3 region has the DNA TGTGCCAGCAGTCTCGTTCGAGCGGGAGGGTTCTACGAGCAGTACTTC.

The CDR3 DNA sequence: TGCGCCAGCAGCTTTTGGACTGGGGATACGCAGTATTTT. It codes for CASSFWTGDTQYF. The chain joins TRBV5-1 to TRBJ2-3; a weak D match, TRBD2 (5 bases). CDR3 length equals 13 residues. Trimming pared 2 bases from V and 6 bases from J, leaving 10 bases between. In germline, CDR1 is SGHRS, CDR2 YFSETQ.

The genes are TRBV2 and TRBJ1-3, with D maybe TRBD1 (6 bases). Germline V CDR1 and CDR2: SNHLY, FYNNEI. CDR3 length equals 15 residues. V was cut by 6 bases and J by 0 bases, with 12 bases left in between. For the CDR3, the DNA is TGTGCCAGCAGCCCTGACAGGTCCTCTGGAAACACCATATATTTT. It translates to CASSPDRSSGNTIYF.

The chain has TRBV19 and TRBJ2-1; 8 bases match TRBD2. CDR3 length: 16 residues. V shed 0 bases and J 3 bases; nucleotides not matched to a gene: 4. Germline CDR1 reads LNHDA; CDR2 reads SQIVND (reference sequence). The CDR3 region is CASSIDTLAGYNEQFF. The DNA of the CDR3 is TGTGCCAGTAGTATAGATACCCTAGCGGGCTACAATGAGCAGTTCTTC.

This CDR3 is CASSWQAAKNIQYF. The CDR3 nucleotides are TGTGCCAGCAGCTGGCAGGCAGCCAAAAACATTCAGTACTTC. This rearrangement joins TRBV5-4 to TRBJ2-4; D remains unclear. Per the germline V gene, CDR1 is SGHNT and CDR2 is YYREEE (reference sequence). V shed 3 bases and J shed 0 bases, with 7 bases lying between them. CDR3 length: 14 residues.

The CDR3 bases are TGTGCCAGCTCACCAGCGGCCCCGGGACAGGGGCCCAACCTAGCCAAAAACATTCAGTACTTC. This gives the protein CASSPAAPGQGPNLAKNIQYF. V usage is TRBV18 and J usage is TRBJ2-4; TRBD1 matches at 10 bases. The trim removed 2 bases at V and 0 bases at J, leaving 16 bases unmatched. The CDR3 consists of 21 residues. Germline V gives CDR1 KGHSH, CDR2 LQKENI. The complete variable domain, with remaining parts taken from reference TRBV18 and TRBJ2-4, reads NAGVMQNPRHLVRRRGQEARLRCSPMKGHSHVYWYRQLPEEGLKFMVYLQKENIIDESGMPKERFSAEFPKEGPSILRIQQVVRGDSAAYFCASSPAAPGQGPNLAKNIQYFGAGTRLSVL.

The V call is TRBV9, the J call TRBJ1-2, with D uncertain. CDR1 and CDR2 from the germline V gene are SGDLS and YYNGEE. The CDR3 has 15 amino acids. Between the trimmed V and J ends, which lost 0 bases and 4 bases, there was a span of 13 bases. CDR3 sequence reads: CASSVASQPFYGYTF. CDR3 coding DNA: TGTGCCAGCAGCGTAGCCTCTCAACCATTCTATGGCTACACCTTC.

The chain is built from TRBV5-8 and TRBJ2-7; 13 bases line up with TRBD2. V was pared by 4 bases and J by 5 bases, with 9 bases of the junction left unmatched. CDR1 SGHTS and CDR2 YDEGEE come from the germline V gene. The CDR3 spans 16 residues. The CDR3 coding sequence is TGTGCCAGCAGCCAGGGCCGGACTAGCGGGAGCAACGAGCAGTACTTC. This sequence encodes CASSQGRTSGSNEQYF.

The rearrangement links TRBV9 to TRBJ1-3, with D possibly being TRBD1 (5 bases). This CDR3 is 16 amino acids long. Germline CDR1 SGDLS, CDR2 YYNGEE. V was shortened by 4 bases and J by 4 bases, with 18 bases between the two germline ends. Here the CDR3 reads CASSQYGGTAGNTIYF. The DNA of the CDR3 is TGTGCCAGCAGCCAATACGGAGGGACGGCAGGAAACACCATATATTTT.

The chain couples TRBV19 to TRBJ2-1, with D tentatively TRBD2 (5 bases). Germline V gives CDR1 LNHDA, CDR2 SQIVND (reference sequence). Trimming left V 3 bases short and J 4 bases short, with 7 bases between. There are 13 residues in the CDR3. The CDR3 protein is CASSIQRYNEQFF. The CDR3 DNA reads TGTGCCAGTAGTATTCAGCGGTACAATGAGCAGTTCTTC. The variable domain in full, completed from reference TRBV19 and TRBJ2-1, reads DGGITQSPKYLFRKEGQNVTLSCEQNLNHDAMYWYRQDPGQGLRLIYYSQIVNDFQKGDIAEGYSVSREKKESFPLTVTSAQKNPTAFYLCASSIQRYNEQFFGPGTRLTVL.

The V and J genes are TRBV4-2 and TRBJ2-3; 11 bases are shared with TRBD2. The V gene's germline CDR1 is LGHNA and CDR2 YNFKEQ. CDR3 length: 15 amino acids. The trim removed 5 bases at V and 3 bases at J, leaving 4 bases unmatched. In DNA form, the CDR3 reads TGTGCCAGCAGCTTTCGGACTAGCGGGACAGATACGCAGTATTTT. Translated: CASSFRTSGTDTQYF.

This chain connects TRBV2 to TRBJ2-5; a weak D match, TRBD2 (6 bases). Per the germline V gene, CDR1 is SNHLY and CDR2 is FYNNEI. Trimming cost V 3 bases and J 4 bases, with 9 bases left between them. The CDR3 is made up of 13 amino acids. CDR3 amino acids: CASSDRRGETQYF. CDR3 nucleotides: TGTGCCAGCAGTGATAGGAGGGGAGAGACCCAGTACTTC. Combining the CDR3 with reference TRBV2 and TRBJ2-5 gives the whole variable domain EPEVTQTPSHQVTQMGQEVILRCVPISNHLYFYWYRQILGQKVEFLVSFYNNEISEKSEIFDDQFSVERPDGSNFTLKIRSTKLEDSAMYFCASSDRRGETQYFGPGTRLLVL.

This chain joins TRBV7-2 and TRBJ2-3, with D unresolved. The germline V gene encodes CDR1 SGHTA and CDR2 FQGNSA. The CDR3 loop spans 13 amino acids. V shed 0 bases and J shed 2 bases, with 3 bases lying between them. The CDR3 spells CASSLAATDTQYF. The CDR3 DNA reads TGTGCCAGCAGCTTAGCGGCCACAGATACGCAGTATTTT. The variable domain in full, with the rest retrieved from reference TRBV7-2 and TRBJ2-3, is GAGVSQSPSNKVTEKGKDVELRCDPISGHTALYWYRQSLGQGLEFLIYFQGNSAPDKSGLPSDRFSAERTGGSVSTLTIQRTQQEDSAVYLCASSLAATDTQYFGPGTRLTVL.